The clone carrying this TCR beta chain was detected only a few times. The record originates from a study of glioma-infiltrating T cells after dendritic cell vaccination. Measured with immunoSEQ multiplex PCR; TCRdb has only the in-frame clones, and not every one. The sample gives roughly 96,000 clones, 70% to 80% of which show up once; nearly 6% is in the top ten. This CDR3 spans 12 amino acids. Germline V lookup: CDR1 SNHLY, CDR2 FYNNEI. V shed 11 bases, J shed 4 bases, and the junction held 7 bases outside the gene matches. The clonotype comes from a human donor with glioblastoma. This chain uses TRBV2 with TRBJ1-1; TRBD1 agrees at 7 bases. Sequences were derived from blood, sampled before dendritic cell vaccination. The CDR3 is CAGTGVFTEAFF. The CDR3 DNA sequence: TGTGCCGGCACAGGGGTCTTCACTGAAGCTTTCTTT.